The clone carrying this T cell receptor beta chain came up once. This sample is drawn from a study of blood T cell repertoires in COVID-19. Across the study: Acute and convalescent COVID-19 samples came from the United States, Italy and Spain.

Those who participated ranged in age from roughly 18 to 100 years and resided in some 24 US areas. Recovered status applied to Cohort 3 donors who had two consecutive negative PCRs. It also applied to those with clearance or with symptom resolution. From germline, CDR1 is LNHNV and CDR2 YYDKDF (reference sequence). This CDR3 has 14 amino acids. V lost 10 bases to trimming and J lost 5 bases, with 15 bases between them. In the original workflow: By means of reference gene primer amplification, nucleated cell counts were estimated. Repertoires were generated with immunoSEQ multiplex PCR, while TCRdb's copy carries only in-frame clones and drops some. D and trimming come from the DNA, and the V and J calls and clone size come from that table. The sample lists some 250,000 clones, approximately 90% occurring once.

The receptor's source is a man aged 18 to 29 who had recovered from COVID-19. The chain couples TRBV15 to TRBJ1-6, with unresolved D. The sample consisted of PBMCs or T cells enriched from blood (not recorded which). This CDR3 reads CAIQREKDNSPLHF. CDR3 coding DNA: TGTGCCATTCAGAGGGAGAAAGATAATTCACCCCTCCACTTT.